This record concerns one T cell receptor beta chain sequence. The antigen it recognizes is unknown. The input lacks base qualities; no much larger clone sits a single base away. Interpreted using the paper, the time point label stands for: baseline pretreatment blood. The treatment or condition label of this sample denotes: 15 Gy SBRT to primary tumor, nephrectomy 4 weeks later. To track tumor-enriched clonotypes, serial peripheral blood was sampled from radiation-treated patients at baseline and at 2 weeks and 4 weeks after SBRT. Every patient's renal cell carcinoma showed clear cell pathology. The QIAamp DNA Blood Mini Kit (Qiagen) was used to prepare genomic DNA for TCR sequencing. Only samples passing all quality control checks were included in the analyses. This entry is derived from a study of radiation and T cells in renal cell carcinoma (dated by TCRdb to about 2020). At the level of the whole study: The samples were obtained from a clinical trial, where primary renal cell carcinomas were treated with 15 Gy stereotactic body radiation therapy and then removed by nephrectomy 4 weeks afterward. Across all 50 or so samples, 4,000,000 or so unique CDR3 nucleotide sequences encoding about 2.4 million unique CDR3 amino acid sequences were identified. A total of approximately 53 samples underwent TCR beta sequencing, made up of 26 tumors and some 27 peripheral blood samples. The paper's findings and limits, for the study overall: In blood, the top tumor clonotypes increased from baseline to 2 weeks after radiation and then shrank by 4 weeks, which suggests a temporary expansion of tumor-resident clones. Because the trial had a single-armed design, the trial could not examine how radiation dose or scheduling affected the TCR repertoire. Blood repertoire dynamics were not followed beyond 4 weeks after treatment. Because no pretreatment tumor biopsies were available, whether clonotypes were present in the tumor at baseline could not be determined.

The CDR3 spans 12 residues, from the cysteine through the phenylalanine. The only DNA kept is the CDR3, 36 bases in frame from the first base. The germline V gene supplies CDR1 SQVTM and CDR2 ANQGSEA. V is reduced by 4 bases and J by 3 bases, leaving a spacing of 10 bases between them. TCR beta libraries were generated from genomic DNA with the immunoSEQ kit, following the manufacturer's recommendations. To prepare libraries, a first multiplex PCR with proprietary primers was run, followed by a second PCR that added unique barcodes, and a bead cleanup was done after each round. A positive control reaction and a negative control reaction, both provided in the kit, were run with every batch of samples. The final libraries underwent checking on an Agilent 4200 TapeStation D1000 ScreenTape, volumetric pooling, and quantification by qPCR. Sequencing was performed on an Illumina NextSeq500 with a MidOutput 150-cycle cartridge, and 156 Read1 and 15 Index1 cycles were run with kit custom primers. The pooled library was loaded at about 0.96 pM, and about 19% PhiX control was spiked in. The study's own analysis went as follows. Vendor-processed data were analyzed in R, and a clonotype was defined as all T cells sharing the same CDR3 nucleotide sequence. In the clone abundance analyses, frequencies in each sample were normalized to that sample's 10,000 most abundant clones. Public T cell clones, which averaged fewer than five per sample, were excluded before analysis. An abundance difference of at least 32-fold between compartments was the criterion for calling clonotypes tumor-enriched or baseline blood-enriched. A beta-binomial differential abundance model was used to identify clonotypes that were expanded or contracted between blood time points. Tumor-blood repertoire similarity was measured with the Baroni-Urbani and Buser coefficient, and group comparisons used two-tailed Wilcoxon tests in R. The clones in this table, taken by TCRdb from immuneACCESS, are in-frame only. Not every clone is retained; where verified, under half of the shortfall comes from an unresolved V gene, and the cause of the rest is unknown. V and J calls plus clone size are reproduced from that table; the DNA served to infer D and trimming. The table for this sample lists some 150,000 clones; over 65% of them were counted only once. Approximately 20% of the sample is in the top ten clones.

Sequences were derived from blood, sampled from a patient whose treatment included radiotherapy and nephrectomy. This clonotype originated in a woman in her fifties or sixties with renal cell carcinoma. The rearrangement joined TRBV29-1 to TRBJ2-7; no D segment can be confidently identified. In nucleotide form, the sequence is TGCAGCGTTGTGGCCAGAAGCTACGAGCAGTACTTC. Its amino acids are CSVVARSYEQYF.